This T cell receptor beta chain was observed in a study of early stage breast cancer tumors. As for the study in general: Of about 17 invasive breast tumors, about a dozen were hormone receptor-positive, HER2-negative. Invasive lobular carcinomas made up about 30% of the 12 ER+/PR+/HER2- tumors. General study findings and limits: In about 90% of the 16 patients, blood comparison separated tumor from normal breast. Compared with adjacent normal breast, tumors showed about 2.5-fold denser, more clonal T cells.

Notes on this clone: Its antigen is still unknown.

V shed 4 bases, J shed 4 bases, and the junction held 2 bases outside the gene matches. The CDR3 spans 15 residues. The germline V gene has CDR1 SGHRS and CDR2 YFSETQ. TCRdb's copy holds only in-frame clones and misses some; the assay was immunoSEQ multiplex PCR. The sample lists fewer than 90,000 clones, 65% to 80% occurring once. The receptor's source is a person in their sixties with breast cancer. The V and J genes are TRBV5-1 and TRBJ2-1; 13 bases map to TRBD2. The sample comprised blood. This chain's CDR3 is CASSPLAGGYNEQFF. The CDR3 nucleotides are TGCGCCAGCAGCCCACTAGCGGGGGGGTACAATGAGCAGTTCTTC.